These 21 T cell receptor beta chains were all obtained from the same sample, sequenced in a study of T cells in Graves' hyperthyroidism and ophthalmopathy. RNA transcripts yielded amplified TCR beta CDR3 regions. The TCR CDR3 first-round RT-PCR relied on the HTBI primer set. MiXCR, run by TCRdb on the multiplex PCR reads, gives a single entry per CDR3 protein. The sample yields about 210,000 distinct CDR3 sequences, roughly 15% seen once. Sequencing input: blood. Every receptor here comes from a man aged 50-60 years with Graves' hyperthyroidism.

This clonotype showed up many times. This chain connects TRBV11-3 to TRBJ2-1; tentative D call: TRBD1 (6 bases). Deletions cut 0 bases from V and 7 bases from J, with 19 bases between. CDR1 is SGHNT and CDR2 is YENEEA in the germline V gene. This CDR3 is 17 amino acids long. The CDR3 sequence: CASSLDERGHLLNEQFF. The CDR3 coding sequence is TGTGCCAGCAGCTTAGATGAGAGGGGACACCTTTTGAATGAGCAGTTCTTC.

This clonotype turned up a few times. The chain couples TRBV4-1 to TRBJ1-1; D remains unclear. Germline CDR1 MGHRA, CDR2 YSYEKL. The CDR3 covers 11 residues. V was trimmed by 0 bases and J by 8 bases, leaving 4 bases between them. DNA of the CDR3: TGCGCCAGCAGCCAAGAACGCGAAGCTTTCTTT. As protein: CASSQEREAFF.

The chain links TRBV20-1 to TRBJ2-3, with TRBD2 matching over 10 bases. V dropped 0 bases and J dropped 5; count of bases not matched to a gene: 8. Germline CDR1 is DFQATT and CDR2 is SNEGSKA (reference sequence). The CDR3 sequence is 16 residues long. The CDR3 nucleotides are TGCAGTGCTAGAGACCCCTCCCTAGCGGGAGTAGATACGCAGTATTTT. It yields the protein CSARDPSLAGVDTQYF.

This clonotype was counted ten times or more. The rearrangement links TRBV2 to TRBJ2-1; 9 bases map to TRBD2. Germline CDR1 reads SNHLY; CDR2 reads FYNNEI. CDR3 length equals 15 residues. Trimming at V came to 6 bases and at J to 8 bases, leaving 11 bases not matched to a gene. CDR3 protein: CASRPGTSRNYEQFF. As DNA, the CDR3 is TGTGCCAGCAGACCGGGGACTAGCAGGAACTATGAGCAGTTCTTC. The whole variable domain, remainder taken from reference TRBV2 and TRBJ2-1, is EPEVTQTPSHQVTQMGQEVILRCVPISNHLYFYWYRQILGQKVEFLVSFYNNEISEKSEIFDDQFSVERPDGSNFTLKIRSTKLEDSAMYFCASRPGTSRNYEQFFGPGTRLTVL.

This clonotype has ten or more counts. V usage is TRBV3-1 and J usage is TRBJ2-7; D possibly corresponds to TRBD1 (5 bases). V was pared by 1 base and J by 5 bases, with 12 bases between. In germline, CDR1 is LGHDT, CDR2 YNNKEL (reference sequence). The CDR3 consists of 14 residues. This CDR3 reads CASSQAGMLNEQYF. The CDR3 region has the DNA TGTGCCAGCAGCCAAGCAGGGATGCTGAACGAGCAGTACTTC.

The rearrangement joins TRBV5-1 to TRBJ2-7; 14 bases map to TRBD2. CDR1 and CDR2 (germline): SGHRS, YFSETQ. This CDR3 has 16 amino acids. V dropped 5 bases and J dropped 3; count of bases not matched to a gene: 7. CDR3 in DNA: TGCGCCAGCAGTTTTCGACTAGCGGGAGGGATCTACGAGCAGTACTTC. Its translation: CASSFRLAGGIYEQYF.

The V call is TRBV20-1, the J call TRBJ2-7, with a tentative D call TRBD1 (7 bases). The V and J ends lost 0 bases and 4 bases respectively, with 16 bases between them. Germline V gene lookup returns CDR1 DFQATT and CDR2 SNEGSKA (reference sequence). The CDR3 is 15 amino acids. The CDR3 nucleotides read TGCAGTGCTAGAGATTTCGCAGGGGGAGGATACGAGCAGTACTTC. The encoded protein is CSARDFAGGGYEQYF.

The V gene is TRBV20-1, the J gene TRBJ2-4, with 7 bases identical to TRBD1. Trimming at V came to 6 bases and at J to 0 bases, leaving 11 bases not matched to a gene. CDR3 length equals 16 residues. Germline V lookup: CDR1 DFQATT, CDR2 SNEGSKA (reference sequence). CDR3 sequence (DNA): TGCAGTGCAATTCCCGGGACAGAGCTAGCCAAAAACATTCAGTACTTC. Its translation: CSAIPGTELAKNIQYF.

CDR3 region: CASSVEADSYEQYF. As DNA, the CDR3 is TGTGCCAGCAGCGTAGAAGCGGACTCCTACGAGCAGTACTTC. The chain carries TRBV9 and TRBJ2-7; TRBD2 is a possible D gene (5 bases). CDR1 SGDLS and CDR2 YYNGEE come from the germline V gene. Trimming left V 0 bases short and J 0 bases short, with 7 bases between. This CDR3 region has 14 residues. Full variable domain (missing parts from reference TRBV9 and TRBJ2-7): DSGVTQTPKHLITATGQRVTLRCSPRSGDLSVYWYQQSLDQGLQFLIQYYNGEERAKGNILERFSAQQFPDLHSELNLSSLELGDSALYFCASSVEADSYEQYFGPGTRLTVT.

This clonotype was seen ten or more times. The chain couples TRBV12-3 or TRBV12-4 to TRBJ2-1, with D tentatively TRBD1 (5 bases). The CDR3 has 14 amino acids. Trimming stripped 9 bases from V and 5 bases from J, with 17 bases between. CDR3 sequence reads: CASAWGGGNNEQFF. The CDR3 DNA reads TGTGCCAGTGCGTGGGGCGGCGGAAACAATGAGCAGTTCTTC.

The chain joins TRBV20-1 to TRBJ2-4; perhaps TRBD1 as D (5 bases). This CDR3 is 14 amino acids long. Trimming took 5 bases from V and 0 from J, leaving 11 bases between them. CDR1 is DFQATT and CDR2 is SNEGSKA in the germline V gene (reference sequence). The chain's CDR3 is CSALRVEAKNIQYF. The CDR3 DNA follows: TGCAGTGCTCTCAGGGTCGAAGCCAAAAACATTCAGTACTTC.

This clonotype was found many times. This chain connects TRBV7-2 to TRBJ2-3, with unresolved D. Germline V gene data show CDR1 as SGHTA and CDR2 as FQGNSA. CDR3 length: 12 amino acids. Trimming shortened V by 6 bases and J by 6 bases, and 10 bases separated the two germline ends. CDR3 DNA sequence: TGTGCCAGCAGGAAGACCCTCGATACGCAGTATTTT. Amino acid sequence: CASRKTLDTQYF.

In its sample, this clonotype was seen a few times. The rearrangement joins TRBV7-6 to TRBJ2-7, with 7 bases aligning to TRBD1. This CDR3 region has 17 residues. Unmatched junction bases numbered 12, after V lost 1 base and J lost 3 bases. CDR1 is SGHVS and CDR2 is FNYEAQ in the germline V gene. The CDR3 sequence is CASSLGSWGTAGYEQYF. DNA of the CDR3: TGTGCCAGCAGCTTAGGTTCGTGGGGGACAGCTGGCTACGAGCAGTACTTC.

This chain uses TRBV5-4 with TRBJ1-4; 12 bases agree with TRBD1. CDR3 length: 15 residues. In germline, CDR1 is SGHNT, CDR2 YYREEE (reference sequence). V was clipped by 4 bases and J by 10 bases; unmatched bases: 8. The chain's CDR3 is CASSVAGTGGAKLFF. The CDR3 DNA is TGTGCCAGCAGCGTCGCCGGGACAGGGGGCGCAAAACTGTTTTTT. The full variable domain, in which reference TRBV5-4 and TRBJ1-4 provide the parts outside the CDR3, is ETGVTQSPTHLIKTRGQQVTLRCSSQSGHNTVSWYQQALGQGPQFIFQYYREEENGRGNFPPRFSGLQFPNYSSELNVNALELDDSALYLCASSVAGTGGAKLFFGSGTQLSVL.

By proportion, this clonotype is medium-sized (0.01 to 0.1%). This rearrangement joins TRBV13 to TRBJ2-7; D perhaps matches TRBD1 (6 bases). Trimming shortened V by 4 bases and J by 0 bases, and 10 bases separated the two germline ends. The germline CDR1 and CDR2 sequences are PRHDT and FYEKMQ (reference sequence). The CDR3 has 14 residues. DNA of the CDR3: TGTGCCAGCAGCTCCCGACAGGACTCCTACGAGCAGTACTTC. Encoded protein: CASSSRQDSYEQYF.

J is TRBJ2-1 and V is TRBV7-8; D call uncertain. The germline V gene encodes CDR1 SGHVS and CDR2 FQNEAQ. V was pared by 5 bases and J by 4 bases, with 18 bases between. This CDR3 is built from 16 residues. The CDR3 nucleotides are TGTGCCAGCAGCCGAGAGACGGGCGCACTATACAATGAGCAGTTCTTC. Protein sequence: CASSRETGALYNEQFF.

This clonotype was detected many times. The rearrangement links TRBV2 to TRBJ2-3; 11 positions match TRBD1. Looked up from germline, CDR1 is SNHLY and CDR2 is FYNNEI. The CDR3 length is 15 residues. V lost 7 bases, J lost 2 bases, and 5 bases stayed unmatched. The CDR3 DNA is TGTGCCAGCATGGACAGGGGGCTCCCCACAGATACGCAGTATTTT. It translates to CASMDRGLPTDTQYF.

The CDR3 DNA reads TGTGCCAGCAGTGATACTAGCGGGAGTTTCTACGAGCAGTACTTC. Translated, it gives CASSDTSGSFYEQYF. The rearrangement uses TRBV6-1 and TRBJ2-7, with 11 bases that match TRBD2. The CDR3 consists of 15 residues. CDR1 is MNHNS, CDR2 SASEGT, per germline. The J segment lost 3 bases and the V segment lost 3 bases, leaving 4 bases of the junction unmatched.

The chain is built from TRBV28 and TRBJ2-4, with 7 bases lining up with TRBD1. Germline V lookup: CDR1 MDHEN, CDR2 SYDVKM. The CDR3 sequence is 18 residues long. V was pared by 0 bases and J by 4 bases, with 12 bases of the junction left unmatched. The CDR3 DNA follows: TGTGCCAGCAGTTTATGGCGAGGGGGCCGCGCTTCTAAAAACATTCAGTACTTC. Protein: CASSLWRGGRASKNIQYF.

The chain is built from TRBV7-9 and TRBJ2-5; D not resolved. V was trimmed by 6 bases and J by 3 bases, leaving 14 bases between them. Germline V gene lookup returns CDR1 SEHNR and CDR2 FQNEAQ (reference sequence). CDR3 length: 14 amino acids. CDR3 bases: TGTGCCAGCAGGCTCTTGACAAGTAAAGAGACCCAGTACTTC. Its translation is CASRLLTSKETQYF.

This clonotype was recorded at least ten times. CDR3 DNA: TGTGCCAGCAGCTTTGGGACTAGCGGGGATACGCAGTATTTT. Its translation: CASSFGTSGDTQYF. This sequence joins TRBV7-9 and TRBJ2-3; 12 nucleotides align to TRBD2. Trimming took 3 bases from V and 6 from J; bases not matched to a gene: 1. CDR1 SEHNR and CDR2 FQNEAQ come from the germline V gene (reference sequence). The CDR3 totals 14 residues.